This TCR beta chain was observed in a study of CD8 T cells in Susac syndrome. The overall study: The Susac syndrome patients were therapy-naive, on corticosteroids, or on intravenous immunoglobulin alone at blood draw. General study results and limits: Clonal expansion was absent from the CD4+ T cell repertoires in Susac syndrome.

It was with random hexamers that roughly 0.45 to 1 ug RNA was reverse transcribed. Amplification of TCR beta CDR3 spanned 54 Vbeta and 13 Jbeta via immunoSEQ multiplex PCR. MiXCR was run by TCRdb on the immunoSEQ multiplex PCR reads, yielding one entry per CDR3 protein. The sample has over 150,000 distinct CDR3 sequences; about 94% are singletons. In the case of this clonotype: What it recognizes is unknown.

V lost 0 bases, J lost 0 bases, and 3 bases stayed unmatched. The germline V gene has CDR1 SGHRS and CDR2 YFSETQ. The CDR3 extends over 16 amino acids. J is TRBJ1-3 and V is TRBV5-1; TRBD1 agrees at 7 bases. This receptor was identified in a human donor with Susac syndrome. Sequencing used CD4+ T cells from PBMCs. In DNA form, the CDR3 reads TGCGCCAGCAGCTTGGACGGGGACAGCTCTGGAAACACCATATATTTT. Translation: CASSLDGDSSGNTIYF.